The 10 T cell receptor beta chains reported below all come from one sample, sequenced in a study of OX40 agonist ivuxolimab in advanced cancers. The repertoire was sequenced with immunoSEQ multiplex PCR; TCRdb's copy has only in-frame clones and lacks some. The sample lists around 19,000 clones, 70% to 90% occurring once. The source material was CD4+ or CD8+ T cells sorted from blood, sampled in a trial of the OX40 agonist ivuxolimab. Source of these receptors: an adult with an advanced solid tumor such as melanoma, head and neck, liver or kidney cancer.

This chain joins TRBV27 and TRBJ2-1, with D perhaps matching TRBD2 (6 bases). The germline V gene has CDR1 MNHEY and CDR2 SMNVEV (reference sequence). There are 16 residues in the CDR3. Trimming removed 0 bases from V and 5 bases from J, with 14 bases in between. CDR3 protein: CASSLSRTGVHNEQFF. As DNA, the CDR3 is TGTGCCAGCAGTTTATCGAGGACGGGGGTTCACAATGAGCAGTTCTTC.

In nucleotides, the CDR3 is TGTGCCAGCAGCCCTTATAATGAAAAACTGTTTTTT. Its translation is CASSPYNEKLFF. The chain joins TRBV7-9 to TRBJ1-4; D gene unclear. Germline CDR1 reads SEHNR; CDR2 reads FQNEAQ (reference sequence). Between the trimmed V and J ends, which lost 5 bases and 4 bases, there was a span of 5 bases. The CDR3 runs 12 residues.

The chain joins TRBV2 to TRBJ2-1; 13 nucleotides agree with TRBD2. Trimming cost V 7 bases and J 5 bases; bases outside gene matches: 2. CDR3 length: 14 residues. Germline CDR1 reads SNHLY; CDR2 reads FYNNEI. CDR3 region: CASTGTSGNNEQFF. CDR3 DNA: TGTGCCAGCACTGGGACTAGCGGGAACAATGAGCAGTTCTTC.

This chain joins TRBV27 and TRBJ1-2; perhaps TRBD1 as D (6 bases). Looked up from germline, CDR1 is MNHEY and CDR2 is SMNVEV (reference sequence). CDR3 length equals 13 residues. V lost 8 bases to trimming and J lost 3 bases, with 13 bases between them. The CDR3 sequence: CASQGGKDYGYTF. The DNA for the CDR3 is TGTGCCAGCCAAGGGGGGAAGGACTATGGCTACACCTTC.

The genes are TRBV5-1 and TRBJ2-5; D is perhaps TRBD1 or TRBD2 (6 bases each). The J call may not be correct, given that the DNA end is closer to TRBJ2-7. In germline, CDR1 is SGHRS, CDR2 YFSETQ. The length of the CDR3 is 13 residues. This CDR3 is CASSHREAYEQYF. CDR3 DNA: TGCGCCAGCAGTCACAGGGAGGCCTACGAGCAGTACTTC.

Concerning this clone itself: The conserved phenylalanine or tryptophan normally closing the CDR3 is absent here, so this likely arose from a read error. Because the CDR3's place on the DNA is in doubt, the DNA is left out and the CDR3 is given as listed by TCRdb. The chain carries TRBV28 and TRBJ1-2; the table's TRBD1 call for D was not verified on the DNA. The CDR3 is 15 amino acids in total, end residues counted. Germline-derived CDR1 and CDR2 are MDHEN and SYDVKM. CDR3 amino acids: CASSSSPGQIPPLRI.

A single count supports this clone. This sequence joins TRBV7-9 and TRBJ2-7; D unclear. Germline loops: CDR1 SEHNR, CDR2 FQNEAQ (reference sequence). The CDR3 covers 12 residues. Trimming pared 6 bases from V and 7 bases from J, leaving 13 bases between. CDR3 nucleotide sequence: TGTGCCAGCAGTTTGGAAACCTTAGAGCAGTACTTC. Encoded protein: CASSLETLEQYF.

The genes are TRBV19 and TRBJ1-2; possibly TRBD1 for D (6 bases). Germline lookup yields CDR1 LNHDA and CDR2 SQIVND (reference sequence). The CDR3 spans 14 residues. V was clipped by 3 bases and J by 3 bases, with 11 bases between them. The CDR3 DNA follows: TGTGCCAGTAGTATCGGGACAACGCACTATGGCTACACCTTC. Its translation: CASSIGTTHYGYTF.

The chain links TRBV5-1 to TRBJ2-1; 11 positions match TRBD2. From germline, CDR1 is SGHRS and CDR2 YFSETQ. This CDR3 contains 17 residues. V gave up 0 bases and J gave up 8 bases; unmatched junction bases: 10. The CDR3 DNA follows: TGCGCCAGCAGCTTGGGACGAACTAGCGGGAGCGGGTATGAGCAGTTCTTC. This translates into CASSLGRTSGSGYEQFF.

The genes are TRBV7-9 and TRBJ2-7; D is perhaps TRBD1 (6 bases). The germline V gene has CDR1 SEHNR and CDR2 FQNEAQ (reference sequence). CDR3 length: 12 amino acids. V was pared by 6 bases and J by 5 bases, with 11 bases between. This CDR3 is CASRQTGNEQYF. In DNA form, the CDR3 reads TGTGCCAGCAGACAAACAGGGAACGAGCAGTACTTC.